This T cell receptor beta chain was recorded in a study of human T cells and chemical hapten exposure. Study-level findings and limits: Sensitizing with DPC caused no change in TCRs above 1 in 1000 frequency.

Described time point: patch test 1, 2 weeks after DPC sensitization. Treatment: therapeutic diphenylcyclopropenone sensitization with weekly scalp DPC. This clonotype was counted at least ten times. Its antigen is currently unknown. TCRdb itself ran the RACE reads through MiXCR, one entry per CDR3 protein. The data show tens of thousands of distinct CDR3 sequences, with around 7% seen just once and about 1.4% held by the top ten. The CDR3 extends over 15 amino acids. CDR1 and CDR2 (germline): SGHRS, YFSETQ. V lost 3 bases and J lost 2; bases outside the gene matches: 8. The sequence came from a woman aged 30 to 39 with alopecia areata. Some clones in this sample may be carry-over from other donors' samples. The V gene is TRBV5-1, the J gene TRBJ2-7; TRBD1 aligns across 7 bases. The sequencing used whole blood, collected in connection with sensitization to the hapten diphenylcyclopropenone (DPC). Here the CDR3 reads CASSSRTGGTYEQYF. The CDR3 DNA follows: TGCGCCAGCAGCTCCCGGACAGGAGGCACCTACGAGCAGTACTTC.